Below, 10 T cell receptor beta chains from the same sample are listed, as sequenced in a study of blood T cell repertoires in COVID-19. Produced via immunoSEQ multiplex PCR; TCRdb's table is partial and in-frame only. The table records about 97,000 clones, roughly 92% of them present only once. Material: peripheral blood. The source is a man over 45 with active COVID-19.

This clone is a singleton in its sample. In nucleotides, the CDR3 is TGCGCCAGCAGTGAGTCCGGTCTAGCGGGGATAACCGGGGAGCTGTTTTTT. Protein: CASSESGLAGITGELFF. V gene TRBV10-1 combines with J gene TRBJ2-2; TRBD2 agrees at 9 bases. The CDR3 runs to 17 residues. After removal of 0 bases from V and 5 bases from J, the junction contained 7 bases not matched to a gene. The germline gives CDR1 WNHNN, CDR2 SYGVQD (reference sequence).

This chain connects TRBV19 to TRBJ2-2, with D unresolved. Germline assignment: CDR1 LNHDA and CDR2 SQIVND (reference sequence). The CDR3 loop spans 14 amino acids. Trimming took 6 bases from V and 4 from J, leaving 12 bases between them. CDR3 protein: CASRAGERTGELFF. CDR3 sequence (DNA): TGTGCCAGTAGAGCCGGAGAGCGCACCGGGGAGCTGTTTTTT.

V is TRBV3-1 (or the pseudogene TRBV3-2) and J is TRBJ2-7; D unresolved. The germline CDR1 and CDR2 sequences are LGHDT and YNNKEL (reference sequence). The CDR3 runs 11 residues. The V and J ends lost 3 bases and 3 bases respectively, with 3 bases between them. In nucleotides, the CDR3 is TGTGCCAGCAGCCAGAGCTACGAGCAGTACTTC. Encoded protein: CASSQSYEQYF.

V usage is TRBV18 and J usage is TRBJ2-7; 10 bases fit TRBD1. Germline values: CDR1 KGHSH, CDR2 LQKENI. CDR3 length: 14 amino acids. J was trimmed by 4 bases and V by 6 bases; bases with no gene match: 6. The CDR3 reads CASSQPGQGYEQYF. The CDR3 bases are TGTGCCAGCTCCCAACCGGGACAGGGGTACGAGCAGTACTTC.

The gene calls are TRBV19 and TRBJ2-6; no clear D. Germline values: CDR1 LNHDA, CDR2 SQIVND (reference sequence). The CDR3 is 15 residues long. The V end was cut by 5 bases, the J end by 0 bases, with 8 bases between. CDR3 sequence reads: CASSLGLSGANVLTF. The DNA for the CDR3 is TGTGCCAGTAGTCTTGGGCTCTCTGGGGCCAACGTCCTGACTTTC.

This clone has just one count. The chain joins TRBV7-8 to TRBJ1-3, with TRBD1 identical over 8 bases. The CDR3 loop spans 16 amino acids. The V gene end was trimmed by 1 base and the J gene end by 4 bases; junction bases not matched to a gene: 6. Germline CDR1 is SGHVS and CDR2 is FQNEAQ. Written as DNA, the CDR3 is TGTGCCAGCAGCTTAGGACAGGGGCAATGGGGAAACACCATATATTTT. Translated, it gives CASSLGQGQWGNTIYF.

The chain joins TRBV5-1 to TRBJ2-7; 7 bases are a match to TRBD1. The trim removed 5 bases at V and 3 bases at J, leaving 8 bases unmatched. This CDR3 is 14 amino acids long. Germline values: CDR1 SGHRS, CDR2 YFSETQ. In nucleotides, the CDR3 is TGCGCCAGCAGACCAGGACAGGTCAACTACGAGCAGTACTTC. This sequence encodes CASRPGQVNYEQYF.

The chain uses TRBV2 and TRBJ1-4, with 8 bases fitting TRBD1. CDR1 SNHLY and CDR2 FYNNEI come from the germline V gene. The junction had 6 bases not matched to a gene; V was cut back by 5 bases and J by 7 bases. The CDR3 has 14 amino acids. CDR3 sequence reads: CASSPDRVREKLFF. Written as DNA, the CDR3 is TGTGCCAGCAGTCCGGACAGGGTGCGTGAAAAACTGTTTTTT.

The chain carries TRBV3-1 (or the pseudogene TRBV3-2) and TRBJ1-2, with 7 bases matching TRBD1. The CDR3 totals 16 residues. CDR1 LGHDT and CDR2 YNNKEL come from the germline V gene (reference sequence). Trimming at V came to 5 bases and at J to 0 bases, leaving 9 bases not matched to a gene. The chain's CDR3 is CASSIRQGSANYGYTF. CDR3 DNA: TGTGCCAGCAGCATCCGACAGGGATCGGCTAACTATGGCTACACCTTC.

The chain has TRBV3-1 (or the pseudogene TRBV3-2) and TRBJ1-1, with unresolved D. Trimming cost V 1 base and J 7 bases, with 10 bases left between them. Germline V lookup: CDR1 LGHDT, CDR2 YNNKEL (reference sequence). This CDR3 is built from 13 residues. The CDR3 sequence is CASSQAPPGEAFF. In nucleotides, the CDR3 is TGTGCCAGCAGCCAAGCGCCCCCGGGTGAAGCTTTCTTT.